The rows below give T cell receptor beta chains drawn from one sample of a study of T-cell memory formation after mild COVID-19. TCRdb processed the 5' RACE reads anew with MiXCR; each CDR3 protein has one entry. In the table there are around 180,000 distinct CDR3 sequences, around 20% of which are singletons. Material: PBMCs or a T cell subset sorted from them (not recorded which). These receptors came from a man aged 18 to 30 who had mild COVID-19 (a few samples of this study predate the infection). Cell type and time point are not known. Both conserved end residues are part of each CDR3. A D gene is named only where the DNA matches it firmly. Clone size is shown for a subset of rows, as once, few, many or a class of expanded clone.

J: TRBJ2-3; D: NA; V: TRBV20-1; size: few; CDR3: CSAGQLSTDTQYF; DNA: TGCAGTGCTGGACAGTTGAGCACAGATACGCAGTATTTT
J: TRBJ2-3; D: NA; V: TRBV20-1; size: few; CDR3: CSASISLVTDTQYF; DNA: TGCAGTGCTAGTATTTCCCTCGTCACAGATACGCAGTATTTT
J: TRBJ2-7; D: NA; V: TRBV6-1; size: few; CDR3: CASSDPGGGSKRDF; DNA: TGTGCCAGCAGTGACCCTGGCGGGGGCAGCAAACGGGACTTC
J: TRBJ2-5; D: TRBD1; V: TRBV5-1; size: many; CDR3: CASSFTGDVQETQYF; DNA: TGCGCCAGCAGCTTTACAGGGGACGTCCAAGAGACCCAGTACTTC
J: TRBJ2-2; D: TRBD2; V: TRBV5-4; size: NA; CDR3: CASSIAGGSNTGELFF; DNA: TGTGCCAGCAGCATAGCGGGGGGCTCGAACACCGGGGAGCTGTTTTTT
J: TRBJ1-3; D: NA; V: TRBV28; size: NA; CDR3: CASSFLGESGNTIYF; DNA: TGTGCCAGCAGTTTTTTGGGGGAGTCAGGAAACACCATATATTTT
J: TRBJ1-5; D: TRBD1; V: TRBV5-6; size: NA; CDR3: CASSPGGRDTQPQHF; DNA: TGTGCCAGCAGCCCAGGGGGAAGGGATACTCAGCCCCAGCATTTT
J: TRBJ2-3; D: TRBD2; V: TRBV5-1; size: few; CDR3: CASSPGLAGGPRTDTQYF; DNA: TGCGCCAGCAGCCCCGGGTTAGCGGGGGGGCCGCGCACAGATACGCAGTATTTT
J: TRBJ1-1; D: NA; V: TRBV7-9; size: once; CDR3: CASSLGSARDTEAFF; DNA: TGTGCCAGCAGCTTAGGGTCCGCGAGGGACACTGAAGCTTTCTTT
J: TRBJ1-5; D: TRBD1; V: TRBV11-2; size: few; CDR3: CASSPPNRGGQPQHF; DNA: TGTGCCAGCAGCCCGCCCAACAGGGGTGGTCAGCCCCAGCATTTT
J: TRBJ2-7; D: NA; V: TRBV18; size: NA; CDR3: CASSAGSIYEQYF; DNA: TGTGCCAGCTCAGCAGGGTCGATCTACGAGCAGTACTTC
J: TRBJ2-3; D: NA; V: TRBV12-3/TRBV12-4; size: NA; CDR3: CASSAVGQLTDTQYF; DNA: TGTGCCAGCAGCGCGGTCGGGCAGCTCACAGATACGCAGTATTTT
J: TRBJ1-5; D: NA; V: TRBV6-6; size: few; CDR3: CASITGGVSNQPQHF; DNA: TGTGCCAGCATTACCGGGGGGGTAAGCAATCAGCCCCAGCATTTT
J: TRBJ2-1; D: NA; V: TRBV7-9; size: NA; CDR3: CASSLAAGMREQFF; DNA: TGTGCCAGCAGCTTGGCAGCTGGGATGAGGGAGCAGTTCTTC
J: TRBJ1-2; D: NA; V: TRBV5-1; size: few; CDR3: CASSLDATGLNYGYTF; DNA: TGCGCCAGCAGCTTGGATGCGACAGGATTAAACTATGGCTACACCTTC
J: TRBJ1-1; D: NA; V: TRBV20-1; size: NA; CDR3: CRGLGMNTEAFF; DNA: TGCAGGGGGTTGGGGATGAACACTGAAGCTTTCTTT
J: TRBJ2-7; D: NA; V: TRBV6-2/TRBV6-3; size: NA; CDR3: CASRPSVVPYEQYF; DNA: TGTGCCAGCAGACCCTCGGTGGTTCCCTACGAGCAGTACTTC
J: TRBJ2-7; D: TRBD2; V: TRBV9; size: many; CDR3: CASSVDSAGGLQYF; DNA: TGTGCCAGCAGCGTAGATTCTGCGGGGGGTTTGCAGTACTTC
J: TRBJ1-1; D: TRBD1; V: TRBV5-1; size: few; CDR3: CASSSGQGLSEAFF; DNA: TGCGCCAGCAGCTCCGGACAGGGACTTTCCGAAGCTTTCTTT
J: TRBJ1-5; D: TRBD1; V: TRBV7-2; size: NA; CDR3: CASGLTGSQPQHF; DNA: TGTGCCAGCGGCTTGACAGGGAGTCAGCCCCAGCATTTT
J: TRBJ2-6; D: NA; V: TRBV12-3/TRBV12-4; size: NA; CDR3: CASSYQGVGANVLTF; DNA: TGTGCCAGCAGTTACCAGGGCGTGGGGGCCAACGTCCTGACTTTC
J: TRBJ2-7; D: NA; V: TRBV27; size: few; CDR3: CASSLWYGSYEQYF; DNA: TGTGCCAGCAGTTTGTGGTACGGCTCCTACGAGCAGTACTTC
J: TRBJ2-2; D: TRBD1; V: TRBV20-1; size: few; CDR3: CSAPTGGAGSGELFF; DNA: TGCAGTGCCCCTACAGGGGGCGCGGGTTCCGGGGAGCTGTTTTTT
J: TRBJ1-5; D: NA; V: TRBV6-5; size: NA; CDR3: CASSYSSGNQPQHF; DNA: TGTGCCAGCAGTTACTCTTCCGGGAATCAGCCCCAGCATTTT
J: TRBJ2-6; D: NA; V: TRBV10-3; size: few; CDR3: CAISQDRFHSGANVLTF; DNA: TGTGCCATCAGTCAAGACAGGTTTCACTCTGGGGCCAACGTCCTGACTTTC
J: TRBJ2-1; D: TRBD1; V: TRBV11-1; size: NA; CDR3: CASSKQGGPYNEQFF; DNA: TGTGCCAGCAGCAAACAGGGGGGCCCATACAATGAGCAGTTCTTC
J: TRBJ2-1; D: NA; V: TRBV4-3; size: NA; CDR3: CASSQVSQENEQFF; DNA: TGCGCCAGCAGCCAAGTTTCTCAGGAGAATGAGCAGTTCTTC